This record looks at one TCR beta chain sequence and its context. The antigen is unknown. Per the germline V gene, CDR1 is MDHEN and CDR2 is SYDVKM. Trimming cost V 3 bases and J 8 bases; bases outside gene matches: 6. The CDR3 totals 13 residues. Sequenced by immunoSEQ multiplex PCR; TCRdb stores in-frame clones only, minus some. The data show 160,000 or so clones, 88% seen once. This entry is derived from a study of cytomegalovirus exposure and HLA in healthy donors. Study-wide points: Most TCRs appeared rarely, but some public TCRs recurred in many donors.

The donors belonged to the roughly 120-subject validation cohort, separate from the roughly 650-subject first cohort. The TCR was taken from a man aged 18 to 30 in good health and CMV-seronegative. The sequenced sample consisted of PBMCs. The V and J genes are TRBV28 and TRBJ1-2; TRBD1 matches 7 bases. The CDR3: CASSLPNRGGYTF. In nucleotides, the CDR3 is TGTGCCAGCAGTTTGCCGAACAGGGGCGGCTACACCTTC.